This T cell receptor beta chain was found in a study of beta chain features in type 1 diabetes. Of the isolated RNA, all was reverse transcribed, and so the sequenced material was expressed TCRB transcripts. Sequenced by immunoSEQ multiplex PCR; TCRdb stores in-frame clones only, minus some. The data contain 300,000 to 400,000 clones, 11% of them seen just once; the ten biggest clones take up about 0.015%. The receptor was derived from a woman in her twenties or thirties in good health. Sequenced sample: naive CD4+ T cells from blood.

The CDR3 region is CASSLAGQGTSTEAFF. CDR3 sequence (DNA): TGCGCCAGCAGCTTGGCCGGACAGGGGACGAGCACTGAAGCTTTCTTT. The V call is TRBV5-1, the J call TRBJ1-1; 9 positions match TRBD1. CDR3 length equals 16 residues. With 0 bases clipped from V and 4 bases from J, the junction kept 7 bases outside the gene matches. Germline CDR1 is SGHRS and CDR2 is YFSETQ.